A single sample is the source of the 26 T cell receptor beta chains below, sequenced in a study of blood T cell repertoires in COVID-19. Method: immunoSEQ multiplex PCR; TCRdb's copy keeps in-frame clones and lacks some. The sample records 150,000 to 200,000 clones, approximately 86% being singletons. Sequencing input: PBMCs or T cells enriched from blood (not recorded which). The receptors were gathered from a woman aged 60-75 years with acute COVID-19.

This chain uses TRBV4-2 with TRBJ1-6; tentatively, D is TRBD1 (6 bases). The CDR3 totals 15 residues. The V gene lost 5 bases and the J gene lost 7 bases, with 15 bases spanning the gap. Per germline, CDR1 LGHNA and CDR2 YNFKEQ. The CDR3 DNA sequence: TGTGCCAGCAGCTCCAGCCAGGGGCCCAATTCACCCCTCCACTTT. As protein: CASSSSQGPNSPLHF.

The chain has TRBV11-2 and TRBJ1-2, with D possibly TRBD1 on 5 matching bases. Germline V gene data show CDR1 as SGHAT and CDR2 as FQNNGV. The CDR3 covers 12 residues. V lost 5 bases, J lost 3 bases, and 7 bases lay in between. The DNA of the CDR3 is TGTGCCAGCAGCCGGGACTACTATGGCTACACCTTC. It translates to CASSRDYYGYTF.

The chain links TRBV28 to TRBJ1-1; the D is unclear. CDR1 MDHEN and CDR2 SYDVKM come from the germline V gene. V was trimmed by 3 bases and J by 3 bases, leaving 17 bases between them. The CDR3 sequence is 16 residues long. This CDR3 reads CASSLIPPDGHTEAFF. CDR3 nucleotides: TGTGCCAGCAGTTTGATCCCGCCCGATGGGCACACTGAAGCTTTCTTT.

The chain has TRBV27 and TRBJ2-5; TRBD2 matches at 11 bases. V lost 6 bases to trimming and J lost 3 bases; unmatched junction nucleotides: 6. CDR3 length equals 15 residues. CDR1 is MNHEY, CDR2 SMNVEV, per germline (reference sequence). The CDR3 sequence: CASRGSGRAEETQYF. The CDR3 DNA follows: TGTGCCAGCAGGGGTAGCGGGAGGGCCGAAGAGACCCAGTACTTC.

J is TRBJ1-3 and V is TRBV3-1 (or the pseudogene TRBV3-2), with TRBD1 matching over 7 bases. V trimming: 7 bases; J trimming: 4 bases; junction bases outside the gene matches: 13. Germline V gene lookup returns CDR1 LGHDT and CDR2 YNNKEL (reference sequence). This CDR3 contains 16 residues. The CDR3 DNA sequence: TGTGCCAGCACTCCCCTTAACAGGGGACCCGGAAACACCATATATTTT. Translation gives CASTPLNRGPGNTIYF.

The CDR3 loop reads CATVVGSGGHEQFF. The CDR3 DNA reads as TGTGCCACCGTGGTTGGTAGCGGGGGTCATGAGCAGTTCTTC. The J gene is TRBJ2-1, the V gene TRBV27; TRBD2 matches 9 bases. CDR1 and CDR2 from the germline V gene are MNHEY and SMNVEV (reference sequence). There are 14 residues in the CDR3. Trimming at V came to 10 bases and at J to 8 bases, leaving 12 bases not matched to a gene.

This clone was seen a few times. This sequence joins TRBV19 and TRBJ2-1; the D gene is possibly TRBD1 (6 bases). Germline V lookup: CDR1 LNHDA, CDR2 SQIVND (reference sequence). V dropped 8 bases and J dropped 10 bases, with 18 bases sitting between them. The CDR3 loop spans 13 amino acids. The CDR3 nucleotides are TGTGCCAGTGGGGGCTCCGGGGAAGTCGAGCAGTTCTTC. It specifies CASGGSGEVEQFF.

In this sample, this clone turned up a few times. The V call is TRBV11-2, the J call TRBJ2-1, with 9 nucleotides matching TRBD1. This CDR3 region has 16 residues. CDR1 is SGHAT and CDR2 is FQNNGV in the germline V gene. J gave up 7 bases and V 5 bases, and 12 bases lay outside the gene matches. This chain's CDR3 is CASSQNRDRAWNEQFF. The CDR3, as DNA: TGTGCCAGCAGCCAGAACCGGGACAGGGCCTGGAATGAGCAGTTCTTC.

The chain uses TRBV18 and TRBJ1-1; 8 positions agree with TRBD1. Germline V gene lookup returns CDR1 KGHSH and CDR2 LQKENI. Trimming took 3 bases from V and 6 from J; bases not matched to a gene: 15. The CDR3 is 17 residues long. This CDR3 reads CASSPRQGRGNNPEAFF. The CDR3 region has the DNA TGTGCCAGCTCACCTCGACAGGGGCGTGGGAATAATCCTGAAGCTTTCTTT.

The chain employs TRBV10-1 and TRBJ2-3; TRBD2 aligns across 7 bases. The V gene's germline CDR1 is WNHNN and CDR2 SYGVQD (reference sequence). V was clipped by 5 bases and J by 6 bases; unmatched bases: 5. The CDR3 loop spans 13 amino acids. CDR3 DNA: TGCGCCAGCAGTCGCCGGGAGGCTGATACGCAGTATTTT. Amino acid sequence: CASSRREADTQYF.

There are a few counts of this clone. The chain employs TRBV11-2 and TRBJ2-2, with TRBD2 matching 7 bases. This CDR3 has 17 amino acids. Germline V CDR1 and CDR2: SGHAT, FQNNGV. V lost 6 bases, J lost 0 bases, and 10 bases stayed unmatched. The CDR3 here is CASRLGRGVSNTGELFF. The CDR3 bases are TGTGCCAGCAGGCTAGGACGGGGGGTCTCGAACACCGGGGAGCTGTTTTTT.

J is TRBJ1-1 and V is TRBV10-1, with unresolved D. The germline gives CDR1 WNHNN, CDR2 SYGVQD (reference sequence). The CDR3 spans 13 residues. V dropped 11 bases and J dropped 4 bases, with 17 bases sitting between them. For the CDR3, the DNA is TGCGCCGCTAGCAGTGGCTGGGGCACTGAAGCTTTCTTT. It specifies CAASSGWGTEAFF.

V and J are TRBV27 and TRBJ1-2; possibly TRBD1 for D (6 bases). Germline V gene sequence: CDR1 MNHEY, CDR2 SMNVEV (reference sequence). Trimming took off 6 bases at V and 4 bases at J, with 15 bases between the two ends. The CDR3 totals 14 residues. The chain's CDR3 is CASRGHGTTYGYTF. DNA of the CDR3: TGTGCCAGCAGGGGACACGGGACAACCTATGGCTACACCTTC.

The chain couples TRBV19 to TRBJ2-7, with a possible D match to TRBD1 (6 bases). CDR1 and CDR2 (germline): LNHDA, SQIVND (reference sequence). The CDR3 covers 16 residues. V was cut by 5 bases and J by 2 bases, with 19 bases left in between. The CDR3 loop is CASSARTGTQTYEQYF. As DNA, the CDR3 is TGTGCCAGTAGTGCGAGAACCGGGACACAAACCTACGAGCAGTACTTC. Filled out from reference TRBV19 and TRBJ2-7, the complete variable domain reads DGGITQSPKYLFRKEGQNVTLSCEQNLNHDAMYWYRQDPGQGLRLIYYSQIVNDFQKGDIAEGYSVSREKKESFPLTVTSAQKNPTAFYLCASSARTGTQTYEQYFGPGTRLTVT.

The chain uses TRBV7-9 and TRBJ2-7; D perhaps matches TRBD1 (6 bases). The CDR3 covers 13 residues. The germline CDR1 and CDR2 sequences are SEHNR and FQNEAQ (reference sequence). Trimming left V 8 bases short and J 2 bases short, with 13 bases between. CDR3 sequence: CASGTPSTYEQYF. The CDR3 region has the DNA TGTGCCAGCGGGACACCTTCTACCTACGAGCAGTACTTC.

This clone appeared a few times. The V gene is TRBV5-4, the J gene TRBJ2-1; 15 nucleotides align to TRBD2. Germline V gives CDR1 SGHNT, CDR2 YYREEE (reference sequence). The J segment lost 6 bases and the V segment lost 4 bases, leaving 11 bases of the junction unmatched. The CDR3 extends over 18 amino acids. The CDR3 nucleotides are TGTGCCAGCAGCACGGGACTAGCGGGAGGTGGGCAGCGCAATGAGCAGTTCTTC. Amino acids: CASSTGLAGGGQRNEQFF. Based on the CDR3 plus reference TRBV5-4 and TRBJ2-1, the full variable domain is ETGVTQSPTHLIKTRGQQVTLRCSSQSGHNTVSWYQQALGQGPQFIFQYYREEENGRGNFPPRFSGLQFPNYSSELNVNALELDDSALYLCASSTGLAGGGQRNEQFFGPGTRLTVL.

With respect to this clone: The junction does not match germline at one end; this may be a read error. The genes are TRBV19 and TRBJ2-3; 8 nucleotides match TRBD1. CDR3 length equals 15 residues. Germline CDR1 LNHDA, CDR2 SQIVND (reference sequence). The DNA of the CDR3 is TGTGCAAGTACCTTATATCCAGGGGGCCGTGAAGCGCAGTATTTT. Amino acid sequence: CASTLYPGGREAQYF.

The chain joins TRBV7-9 to TRBJ1-2; D is uncertain. Between the trimmed V and J ends, which lost 3 bases and 4 bases, there was a span of 9 bases. The CDR3 is 13 amino acids. Germline-derived CDR1 and CDR2 are SEHNR and FQNEAQ (reference sequence). The CDR3 spells CASSLNQLYGYTF. In DNA form, the CDR3 reads TGTGCCAGCAGCTTGAACCAACTCTATGGCTACACCTTC.

A single count supports this clone. The chain joins TRBV7-2 to TRBJ2-2; tentative D call: TRBD2 (5 bases). This CDR3 region has 15 residues. The V and J ends lost 5 bases and 5 bases respectively, with 15 bases between them. Germline CDR1 SGHTA, CDR2 FQGNSA. The CDR3 nucleotides are TGTGCCAGCAGCCCCCGGGCTCGCGGGACCGGGGAGCTGTTTTTT. It specifies CASSPRARGTGELFF.

The chain links TRBV4-1 to TRBJ1-6, with 7 bases lining up with TRBD1. This CDR3 contains 15 residues. The V and J ends lost 2 bases and 9 bases, in that order; junction bases with no gene match: 7. Germline assignment: CDR1 MGHRA and CDR2 YSYEKL. CDR3 coding DNA: TGCGCCAGCAGCCAACTTGACAGGGACAGTTCACCCCTCCACTTT. This sequence encodes CASSQLDRDSSPLHF.

The chain uses TRBV18 and TRBJ1-5; 10 nucleotides match TRBD1. Trimming at V came to 6 bases and at J to 4 bases, leaving 9 bases not matched to a gene. Germline V lookup: CDR1 KGHSH, CDR2 LQKENI. The CDR3 contains 16 residues. This chain's CDR3 is CASSGSGTGVNQPQHF. DNA of the CDR3: TGTGCCAGCTCCGGATCCGGGACAGGGGTAAATCAGCCCCAGCATTTT.

This clone was seen just once. V and J are TRBV6-2 or TRBV6-3 and TRBJ2-3; 13 bases match TRBD2. Germline-derived CDR1 and CDR2 are MNHEY and SVGEGT. J was trimmed by 2 bases and V by 0 bases; bases with no gene match: 11. The CDR3 runs 20 residues. The CDR3 loop is CASSYSTSGGRELHTDTQYF. CDR3 DNA sequence: TGTGCCAGCAGTTACTCGACTAGCGGGGGGCGAGAATTACACACAGATACGCAGTATTTT.

This rearrangement joins TRBV10-3 to TRBJ2-5, with TRBD1 matching over 7 bases. Germline V lookup: CDR1 ENHRY, CDR2 SYGVKD. With V trimmed by 6 bases and J by 2 bases, 3 bases remained unmatched. The CDR3 runs to 13 residues. Here the CDR3 DNA reads TGTGCCATCAGGGGGACAGAACAAGAGACCCAGTACTTC. Encoded protein: CAIRGTEQETQYF.

This sequence joins TRBV9 and TRBJ1-3, with no clear D. The V end lost 0 bases, the J end lost 4 bases, and 8 bases lay between the germline ends. CDR1 SGDLS and CDR2 YYNGEE come from the germline V gene. The CDR3 extends over 14 amino acids. In nucleotides, the CDR3 is TGTGCCAGCAGCGTAGTGGGCGCGGGAAACACCATATATTTT. The encoded protein is CASSVVGAGNTIYF.

This chain links TRBV18 with TRBJ2-1; a weak D match, TRBD1 (5 bases). CDR3 length equals 13 residues. CDR1 KGHSH and CDR2 LQKENI come from the germline V gene. V was trimmed by 3 bases and J by 8 bases, leaving 11 bases between them. The CDR3 spells CASSPQGFDEQFF. The CDR3 nucleotides are TGTGCCAGCTCACCCCAGGGTTTCGATGAGCAGTTCTTC.

The genes are TRBV19 and TRBJ2-2, with TRBD1 matching 8 bases. J gave up 2 bases and V 7 bases, and 3 bases lay outside the gene matches. Germline loops: CDR1 LNHDA, CDR2 SQIVND (reference sequence). The CDR3 runs 14 residues. CDR3 DNA sequence: TGTGCCAGTACCAGGGGGCCAAACACCGGGGAGCTGTTTTTT. Amino acids: CASTRGPNTGELFF.